This TCR beta chain was found in a study of blood T cell repertoires in COVID-19. For the study at large: Donors in the United States, Italy and Spain gave samples during acute or convalescent COVID-19. The analysed material was cDNA or gDNA that came from T cells, B-cell-depleted T cells, or PBMCs.

In the original analysis: Reference gene primer amplification yielded estimated nucleated cell counts. Repertoires were generated with immunoSEQ multiplex PCR, while TCRdb's copy carries only in-frame clones and drops some. The DNA was the basis for D and trimming; V, J and clone size are from that table. The profile shows about 140,000 clones, 75% to 85% of them singletons. Per the germline V gene, CDR1 is SEHNR and CDR2 is FQNEAQ (reference sequence). There are 14 residues in the CDR3. V was pared by 3 bases and J by 7 bases, with 6 bases of the junction left unmatched. This clone has ten or more counts.

This chain connects TRBV7-9 to TRBJ1-1; TRBD1 agrees at 9 bases. The clonotype comes from a man between 60 and 75 years old with active or convalescent COVID-19. Input material: peripheral blood. The CDR3 loop is CASSFDRGFFEAFF. The CDR3 DNA reads as TGTGCCAGCAGCTTCGACAGGGGGTTCTTTGAAGCTTTCTTT.